The clone carrying this TCR beta chain was recorded at least ten times. The data were taken from a study of human T cells and chemical hapten exposure. Time point meaning: pre-sensitization, week 0. Indicated treatment: therapeutic diphenylcyclopropenone sensitization with weekly scalp DPC. MiXCR, run by TCRdb on the RACE reads, gives a single entry per CDR3 protein. The sample shows some 70,000 distinct CDR3 sequences, 9.5% to 12% of them seen only once. The TCR sequence derives from a woman aged 45-60 years with alopecia areata. Some clones in this sample may be carry-over from other donors' samples. Sequences were derived from whole blood, sampled in connection with sensitization to the hapten diphenylcyclopropenone (DPC).

The CDR3 DNA reads as TGTGCCAGCAGCTTGTCCGTGGGGTTGGTGGGAGATACGCAGTATTTT. Protein product: CASSLSVGLVGDTQYF. The chain carries TRBV5-8 and TRBJ2-3; D call uncertain. Between the trimmed V and J ends, which lost 1 base and 5 bases, there was a span of 17 bases. The CDR3 is 16 amino acids. Germline CDR1 reads SGHTS; CDR2 reads YDEGEE.